The 18 T cell receptor beta chains given below trace back to one sample, sequenced in a study of cytomegalovirus exposure and HLA in healthy donors. Assay: immunoSEQ multiplex PCR; the TCRdb copy retains only in-frame clones and omits some. The repertoire holds 220,000 or so clones, with 80% to 95% as singletons. The sequencing sample was made of PBMCs. The receptors originated from a woman aged 18 to 35 in good health and CMV-seronegative.

The chain is built from TRBV19 and TRBJ2-4; TRBD1 is a possible D gene (6 bases). This CDR3 region has 13 residues. Per germline, CDR1 LNHDA and CDR2 SQIVND (reference sequence). Deletions cut 7 bases from V and 5 bases from J, with 12 bases between. The CDR3, as DNA: TGTGCCAGTATCCGGTCAGGGGAAAACATTCAGTACTTC. This translates into CASIRSGENIQYF.

V is TRBV6-5 and J is TRBJ1-4, with 10 nucleotides matching TRBD1. The CDR3 consists of 16 residues. With 0 bases clipped from V and 7 bases from J, the junction kept 5 bases outside the gene matches. Per germline, CDR1 MNHEY and CDR2 SVGAGI. CDR3 bases: TGTGCCAGCAGTTACTCCCCGGGACAGGGGTTTGAAAAACTGTTTTTT. This codes for CASSYSPGQGFEKLFF.

The CDR3 nucleotides are TGTGCCAGCAGCATGCAGGGTCAGCACGAGCAGTACTTC. Translated, it gives CASSMQGQHEQYF. This rearrangement joins TRBV7-3 to TRBJ2-7, with a weak D call TRBD1 (5 bases). This CDR3 comprises 13 residues. Germline V gene lookup returns CDR1 SGHTA and CDR2 FQGTGA. Trimming removed 5 bases from V and 5 bases from J, with 13 bases in between.

J is TRBJ1-2 and V is TRBV7-2, with 7 positions matching TRBD1. The CDR3 extends over 15 amino acids. The germline V gene has CDR1 SGHTA and CDR2 FQGNSA. With 4 bases clipped from V and 4 bases from J, the junction kept 9 bases outside the gene matches. CDR3 nucleotide sequence: TGTGCCAGCAGCTCCCGACAGGGATCAGCCTATGGCTACACCTTC. This sequence encodes CASSSRQGSAYGYTF.

The chain couples TRBV5-8 to TRBJ2-7; D possibly corresponds to TRBD1 (7 bases). Trimming pared 0 bases from V and 6 bases from J, leaving 16 bases between. CDR1 is SGHTS and CDR2 is YDEGEE in the germline V gene. The length of the CDR3 is 15 residues. The CDR3 DNA sequence: TGTGCCAGCAGCTTGGAAAGCCAGGGGGGCGGCGAGCAGTACTTC. It translates to CASSLESQGGGEQYF.

This clone was counted a few times. This chain uses TRBV28 with TRBJ1-2, with a weak D call TRBD1 (6 bases). Germline V gives CDR1 MDHEN, CDR2 SYDVKM. This CDR3 has 14 amino acids. Trimming shortened V by 6 bases and J by 7 bases, and 18 bases separated the two germline ends. Here the CDR3 reads CASRLSGALGGYTF. CDR3 sequence (DNA): TGTGCCAGCAGATTGTCAGGGGCTTTAGGTGGCTACACCTTC.

V and J are TRBV18 and TRBJ1-5, with no clear D. Germline values: CDR1 KGHSH, CDR2 LQKENI. CDR3 length: 13 residues. With 3 bases removed from V and 10 bases from J, the gap between germline ends came to 13 bases. CDR3 in amino acids: CASSPVPSEPQHF. CDR3 coding DNA: TGTGCCAGCTCACCGGTCCCGAGTGAACCCCAGCATTTT.

The rearrangement links TRBV9 to TRBJ2-5; a weak D match, TRBD2 (6 bases). The CDR3 totals 15 residues. The V and J ends lost 1 base and 1 base respectively, with 11 bases between them. The V gene's germline CDR1 is SGDLS and CDR2 YYNGEE. The CDR3 sequence is CASSVSAGRQETQYF. The CDR3 DNA reads as TGTGCCAGCAGCGTATCCGCGGGACGCCAAGAGACCCAGTACTTC.

About this clone: The same CDR3 can be traced to other DNA sequences in this sample. The V gene is TRBV6-4, the J gene TRBJ1-2; 8 positions match TRBD1. Germline V lookup: CDR1 MRHNA, CDR2 SNTAGT. The CDR3 is 14 residues long. V lost 6 bases and J lost 3; bases outside the gene matches: 6. CDR3: CASRPGTGDYGYTF. The DNA for the CDR3 is TGTGCCAGCAGGCCCGGGACAGGTGACTATGGCTACACCTTC.

The rearrangement joins TRBV19 to TRBJ1-2; possibly TRBD1 for D (5 bases). Trimming pared 9 bases from V and 4 bases from J, leaving 18 bases between. The CDR3 has 14 amino acids. The germline CDR1 and CDR2 sequences are LNHDA and SQIVND (reference sequence). The CDR3 is CASTYMGGPYGYTF. In DNA form, the CDR3 reads TGTGCCAGCACCTATATGGGGGGTCCCTATGGCTACACCTTC.

The chain is built from TRBV5-6 and TRBJ1-4, with 7 bases aligning to TRBD1. J gave up 10 bases and V 2 bases, and 5 bases lay outside the gene matches. The length of the CDR3 is 13 residues. Germline V gives CDR1 SGHDT, CDR2 YYEEEE. As DNA, the CDR3 is TGTGCCAGCAGCTTAGGACAGGTGGCAAAACTGTTTTTT. The encoded protein is CASSLGQVAKLFF. Looking up the rest from reference TRBV5-6 and TRBJ1-4 gives the full variable domain: DAGVTQSPTHLIKTRGQQVTLRCSPKSGHDTVSWYQQALGQGPQFIFQYYEEEERQRGNFPDRFSGHQFPNYSSELNVNALLLGDSALYLCASSLGQVAKLFFGSGTQLSVL.

The chain joins TRBV12-5 to TRBJ2-1; 10 bases fit TRBD2. V lost 1 base and J lost 8; bases outside the gene matches: 8. From germline, CDR1 is LGHNT and CDR2 FRNRAP. The CDR3 extends over 16 amino acids. The CDR3 protein is CASGLGGLATMHEQFF. In nucleotides, the CDR3 is TGTGCTAGTGGTTTGGGGGGACTAGCGACGATGCATGAGCAGTTCTTC.

The chain employs TRBV28 and TRBJ1-4, with D uncertain. This CDR3 has 17 amino acids. The germline V gene has CDR1 MDHEN and CDR2 SYDVKM. V lost 1 base and J lost 0, with 12 bases in between. CDR3 bases: TGTGCCAGCAGTTTATTTTGGGGAGACTCAACTAATGAAAAACTGTTTTTT. The encoded protein is CASSLFWGDSTNEKLFF.

The chain employs TRBV5-1 and TRBJ2-1; no reliable D call. CDR1 is SGHRS and CDR2 is YFSETQ in the germline V gene. The V gene lost 1 base and the J gene lost 10 bases, with 12 bases spanning the gap. The length of the CDR3 is 13 residues. CDR3 protein: CASSLSPPREQFF. The CDR3 region has the DNA TGCGCCAGCAGCTTGTCCCCCCCTAGGGAGCAGTTCTTC. The full variable domain, rest sourced from reference TRBV5-1 and TRBJ2-1, is KAGVTQTPRYLIKTRGQQVTLSCSPISGHRSVSWYQQTPGQGLQFLFEYFSETQRNKGNFPGRFSGRQFSNSRSEMNVSTLELGDSALYLCASSLSPPREQFFGPGTRLTVL.

Turning to this clone: Other DNA sequences in the same sample also yield this CDR3. The chain uses TRBV5-1 and TRBJ2-7, with 7 bases aligning to TRBD1. After removal of 4 bases from V and 0 bases from J, the junction contained 4 bases not matched to a gene. Germline loops: CDR1 SGHRS, CDR2 YFSETQ. The CDR3 loop spans 14 amino acids. CDR3 region: CASSPGQASYEQYF. The CDR3 DNA is TGCGCCAGCAGCCCCGGACAGGCCTCCTACGAGCAGTACTTC.

This clone has only one observation. CDR3 in amino acids: CASSLGRGAEQYF. CDR3 nucleotide sequence: TGTGCCAGCAGCTTAGGGCGGGGTGCCGAGCAGTACTTC. V usage is TRBV7-3 and J usage is TRBJ2-7, with D possibly matching TRBD2 (6 bases). The germline V gene has CDR1 SGHTA and CDR2 FQGTGA. CDR3 length: 13 amino acids. V dropped 2 bases and J dropped 6 bases, with 11 bases sitting between them. Filled out from reference TRBV7-3 and TRBJ2-7, the complete variable domain reads GAGVSQTPSNKVTEKGKYVELRCDPISGHTALYWYRQSLGQGPEFLIYFQGTGAADDSGLPNDRFFAVRPEGSVSTLKIQRTERGDSAVYLCASSLGRGAEQYFGPGTRLTVT.

J is TRBJ1-2 and V is TRBV5-6, with a possible D match to TRBD1 (5 bases). Germline CDR1 SGHDT, CDR2 YYEEEE. CDR3 length equals 17 residues. V was trimmed by 6 bases and J by 4 bases, leaving 25 bases between them. In nucleotides, the CDR3 is TGTGCCAGCACATCTCTGGTAGGGCAGGGTATTTTCTATGGCTACACCTTC. Amino acids: CASTSLVGQGIFYGYTF. The whole variable domain, filled in from reference TRBV5-6 and TRBJ1-2, reads DAGVTQSPTHLIKTRGQQVTLRCSPKSGHDTVSWYQQALGQGPQFIFQYYEEEERQRGNFPDRFSGHQFPNYSSELNVNALLLGDSALYLCASTSLVGQGIFYGYTFGSGTRLTVV.

On this clone itself: The sample contains more than one DNA sequence encoding this CDR3. This chain uses TRBV19 with TRBJ2-7; no reliable D call. CDR3 length: 12 residues. V was pared by 2 bases and J by 3 bases, with 5 bases between. Germline lookup yields CDR1 LNHDA and CDR2 SQIVND (reference sequence). For the CDR3, the DNA is TGTGCCAGTAGTATACGAGGCTACGAGCAGTACTTC. It translates to CASSIRGYEQYF.